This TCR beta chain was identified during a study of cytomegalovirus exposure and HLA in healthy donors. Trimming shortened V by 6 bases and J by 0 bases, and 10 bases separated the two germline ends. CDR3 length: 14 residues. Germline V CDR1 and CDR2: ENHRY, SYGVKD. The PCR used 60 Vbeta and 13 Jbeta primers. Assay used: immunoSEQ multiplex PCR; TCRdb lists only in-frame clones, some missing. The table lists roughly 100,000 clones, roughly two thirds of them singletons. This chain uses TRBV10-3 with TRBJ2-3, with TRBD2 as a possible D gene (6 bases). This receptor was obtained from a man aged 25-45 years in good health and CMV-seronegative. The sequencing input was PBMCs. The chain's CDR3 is CAIRGGTSTDTQYF. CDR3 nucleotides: TGTGCCATCAGGGGCGGGACTAGCACAGATACGCAGTATTTT.